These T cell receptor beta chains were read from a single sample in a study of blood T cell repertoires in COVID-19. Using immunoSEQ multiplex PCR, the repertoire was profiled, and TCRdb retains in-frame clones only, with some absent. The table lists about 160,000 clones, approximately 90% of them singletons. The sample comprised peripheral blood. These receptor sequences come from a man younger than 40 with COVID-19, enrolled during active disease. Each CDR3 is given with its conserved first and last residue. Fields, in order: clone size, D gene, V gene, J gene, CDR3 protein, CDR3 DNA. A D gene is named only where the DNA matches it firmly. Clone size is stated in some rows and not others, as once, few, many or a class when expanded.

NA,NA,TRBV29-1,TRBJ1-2,CSTSKQGNYGYTF,TGCAGCACCTCCAAACAGGGTAACTATGGCTACACCTTC
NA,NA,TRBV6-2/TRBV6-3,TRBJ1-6,CASSYLGSPYNSPLHF,TGTGCCAGCAGTTACCTGGGCTCTCCATATAATTCACCCCTCCACTTT
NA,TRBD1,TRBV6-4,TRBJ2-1,CASRRDRDYNEQFF,TGTGCCAGCCGCCGGGACAGGGACTACAATGAGCAGTTCTTC
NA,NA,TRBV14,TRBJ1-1,CASSQGSEAFF,TGTGCCAGCAGCCAGGGCTCTGAAGCTTTCTTT
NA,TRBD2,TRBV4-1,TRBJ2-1,CASSQGRSGRAREQFF,TGCGCCAGCAGCCAAGGAAGAAGCGGGAGGGCTCGTGAGCAGTTCTTC
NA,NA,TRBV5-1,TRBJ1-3,CASRSEVGFSGNTIYF,TGCGCCAGCAGGTCGGAGGTGGGGTTCTCTGGAAACACCATATATTTT
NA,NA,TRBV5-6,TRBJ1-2,CASSLVGNYGYTF,TGTGCCAGCAGCTTGGTCGGTAACTATGGCTACACCTTC
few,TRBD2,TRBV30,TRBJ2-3,CAWSGIAGKVTDTQYF,TGTGCCTGGAGTGGCATAGCGGGAAAGGTCACAGATACGCAGTATTTT
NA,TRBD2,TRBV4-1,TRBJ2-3,CASSQASGVSTDTQYF,TGCGCCAGCAGCCAAGCTAGCGGGGTTAGCACAGATACGCAGTATTTT
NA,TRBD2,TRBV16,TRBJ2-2,CASSQSGLGTGELFF,TGTGCCAGCAGCCAGTCGGGACTAGGTACCGGGGAGCTGTTTTTT
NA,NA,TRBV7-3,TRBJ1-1,CASRRVRTANTEAFF,TGTGCCAGCAGAAGGGTACGGACAGCTAACACTGAAGCTTTCTTT
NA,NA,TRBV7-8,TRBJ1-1,CASSYLTEMNTEAFF,TGTGCCAGCAGCTACCTGACAGAGATGAACACTGAAGCTTTCTTT
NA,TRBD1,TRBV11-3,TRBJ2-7,CASSTDRGGYEQYF,TGTGCCAGCAGCACGGACAGGGGTGGCTACGAGCAGTACTTC
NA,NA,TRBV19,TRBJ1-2,CASSIYDLGRPYGYTF,TGTGCCAGTAGTATTTATGATTTGGGGAGGCCTTATGGCTACACCTTC
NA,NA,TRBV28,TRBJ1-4,CASSLIQGPNEKLFF,TGTGCCAGCAGTTTAATTCAGGGTCCCAATGAAAAACTGTTTTTT
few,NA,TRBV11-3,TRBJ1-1,CASSSGSDTEAFF,TGTGCCAGCAGCTCAGGTTCGGACACTGAAGCTTTCTTT
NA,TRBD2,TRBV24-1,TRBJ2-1,CATSDLDYGGRGDEQFF,TGTGCCACCAGTGATTTGGACTACGGCGGGAGGGGAGATGAGCAGTTCTTC
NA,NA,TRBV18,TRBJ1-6,CASSPGLSNSPLHF,TGTGCCAGCTCACCGGGCCTTTCGAATTCACCCCTCCACTTT
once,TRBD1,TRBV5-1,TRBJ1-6,CASSLRFQGAQYNSPLHF,TGCGCCAGCAGCTTGCGTTTTCAGGGGGCTCAATATAATTCACCCCTCCACTTT
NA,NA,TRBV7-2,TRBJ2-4,CASSRGDGENIQYF,TGTGCCAGCAGCCGCGGGGACGGGGAAAACATTCAGTACTTC
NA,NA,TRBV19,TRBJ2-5,CAARGRAQETQYF,TGTGCCGCACGGGGTCGCGCCCAAGAGACCCAGTACTTC
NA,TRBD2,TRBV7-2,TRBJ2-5,CASSFGAGGETQYF,TGTGCCAGCAGCTTCGGAGCGGGAGGAGAGACCCAGTACTTC
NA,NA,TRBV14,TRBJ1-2,CASSQDGLRRLYGYTF,TGTGCCAGCAGCCAAGACGGTTTACGCAGGCTCTATGGCTACACCTTC
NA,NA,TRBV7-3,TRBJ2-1,CASSLTQGSYNEQFF,TGTGCCAGCAGCTTAACCCAGGGCTCCTACAATGAGCAGTTCTTC